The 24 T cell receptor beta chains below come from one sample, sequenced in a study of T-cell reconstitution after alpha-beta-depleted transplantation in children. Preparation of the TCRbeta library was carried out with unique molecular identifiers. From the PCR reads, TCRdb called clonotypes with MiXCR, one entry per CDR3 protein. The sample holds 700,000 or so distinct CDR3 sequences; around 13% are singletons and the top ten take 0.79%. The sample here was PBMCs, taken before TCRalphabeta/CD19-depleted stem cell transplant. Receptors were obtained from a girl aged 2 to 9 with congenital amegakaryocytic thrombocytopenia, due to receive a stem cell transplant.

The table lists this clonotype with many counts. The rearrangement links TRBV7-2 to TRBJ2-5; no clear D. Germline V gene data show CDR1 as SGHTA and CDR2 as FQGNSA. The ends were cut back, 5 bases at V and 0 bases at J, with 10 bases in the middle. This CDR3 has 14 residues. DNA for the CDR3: TGTGCCAGCAGCCGCGACATTTACCAAGAGACCCAGTACTTC. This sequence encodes CASSRDIYQETQYF.

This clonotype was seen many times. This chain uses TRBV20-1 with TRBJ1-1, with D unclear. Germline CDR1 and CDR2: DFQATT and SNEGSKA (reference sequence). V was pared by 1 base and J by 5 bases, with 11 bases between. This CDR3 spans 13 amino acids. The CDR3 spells CSARVPGNTEAFF. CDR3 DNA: TGCAGTGCTAGAGTCCCCGGCAATACTGAAGCTTTCTTT.

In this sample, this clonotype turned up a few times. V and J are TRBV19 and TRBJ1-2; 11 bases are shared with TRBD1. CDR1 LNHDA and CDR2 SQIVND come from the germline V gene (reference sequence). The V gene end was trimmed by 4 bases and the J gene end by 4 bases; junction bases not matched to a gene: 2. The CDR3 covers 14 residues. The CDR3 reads CASSTGTGGYGYTF. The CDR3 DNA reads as TGTGCCAGTAGTACCGGGACAGGGGGCTATGGCTACACCTTC.

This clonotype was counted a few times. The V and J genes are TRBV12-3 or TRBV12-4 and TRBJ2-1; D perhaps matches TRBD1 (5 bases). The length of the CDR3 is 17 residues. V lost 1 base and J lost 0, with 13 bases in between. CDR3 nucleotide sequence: TGTGCCAGCAGTTTAGGGACACCCCGAGGCTCCTACAATGAGCAGTTCTTC. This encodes CASSLGTPRGSYNEQFF.

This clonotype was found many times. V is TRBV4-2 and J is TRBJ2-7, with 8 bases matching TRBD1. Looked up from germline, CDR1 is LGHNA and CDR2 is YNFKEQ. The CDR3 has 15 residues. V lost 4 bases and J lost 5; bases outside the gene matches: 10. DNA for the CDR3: TGTGCCAGCAGCCCTGATATGGGACAGGCCGACGAGCAGTACTTC. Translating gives CASSPDMGQADEQYF.

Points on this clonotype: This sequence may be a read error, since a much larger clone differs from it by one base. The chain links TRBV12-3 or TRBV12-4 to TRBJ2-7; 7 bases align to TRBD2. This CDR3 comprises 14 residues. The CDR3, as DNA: TGTGCCAGCATCCGGACTAGGCTCTTTTACGAGCAGTCCTTC. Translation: CASIRTRLFYEQSF.

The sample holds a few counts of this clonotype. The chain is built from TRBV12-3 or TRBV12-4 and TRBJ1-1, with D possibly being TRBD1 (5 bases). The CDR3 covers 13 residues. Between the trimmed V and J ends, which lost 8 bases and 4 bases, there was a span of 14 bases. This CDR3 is CASGNKGVTEAFF. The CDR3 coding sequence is TGTGCCAGCGGGAACAAAGGGGTCACTGAAGCTTTCTTT.

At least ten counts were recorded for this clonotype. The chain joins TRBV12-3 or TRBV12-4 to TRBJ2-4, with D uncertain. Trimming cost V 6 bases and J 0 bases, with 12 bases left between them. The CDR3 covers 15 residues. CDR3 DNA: TGTGCCAGCAGCCCAGAGGCACTAGCCAAAAACATTCAGTACTTC. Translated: CASSPEALAKNIQYF.

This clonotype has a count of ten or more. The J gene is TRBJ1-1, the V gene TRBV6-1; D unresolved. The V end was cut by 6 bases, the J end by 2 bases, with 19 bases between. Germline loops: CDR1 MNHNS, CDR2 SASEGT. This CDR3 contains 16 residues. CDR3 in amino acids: CASRPPPQRTNTEAFF. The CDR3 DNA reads TGTGCCAGCAGACCTCCCCCCCAGAGGACTAACACTGAAGCTTTCTTT.

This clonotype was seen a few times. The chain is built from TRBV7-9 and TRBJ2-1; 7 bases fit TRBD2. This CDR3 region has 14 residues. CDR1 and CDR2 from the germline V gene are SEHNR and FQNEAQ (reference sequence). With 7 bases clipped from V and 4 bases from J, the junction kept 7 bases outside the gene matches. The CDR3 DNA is TGTGCCAGCATTGCGGGAGAGCAATACAATGAGCAGTTCTTC. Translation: CASIAGEQYNEQFF.

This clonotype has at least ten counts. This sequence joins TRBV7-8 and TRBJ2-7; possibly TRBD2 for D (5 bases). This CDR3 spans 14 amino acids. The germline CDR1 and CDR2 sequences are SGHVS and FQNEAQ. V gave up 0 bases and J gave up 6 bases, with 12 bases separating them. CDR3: CASSLAPRGLEQYF. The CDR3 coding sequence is TGTGCCAGCAGCTTAGCGCCTCGAGGGCTCGAGCAGTACTTC.

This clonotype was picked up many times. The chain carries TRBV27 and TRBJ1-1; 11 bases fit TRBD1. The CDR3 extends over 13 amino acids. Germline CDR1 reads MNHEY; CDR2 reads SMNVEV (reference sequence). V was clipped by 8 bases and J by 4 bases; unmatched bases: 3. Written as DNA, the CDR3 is TGTGCCAGCGGACAGGGGGCGGGCACTGAAGCTTTCTTT. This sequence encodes CASGQGAGTEAFF.

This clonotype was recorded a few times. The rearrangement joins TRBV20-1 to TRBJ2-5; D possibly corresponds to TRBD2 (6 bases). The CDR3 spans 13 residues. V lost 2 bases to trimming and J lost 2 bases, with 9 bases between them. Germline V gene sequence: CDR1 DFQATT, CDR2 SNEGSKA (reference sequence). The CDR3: CSARSGRQETQYF. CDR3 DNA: TGCAGTGCTAGATCCGGGAGACAAGAGACCCAGTACTTC.

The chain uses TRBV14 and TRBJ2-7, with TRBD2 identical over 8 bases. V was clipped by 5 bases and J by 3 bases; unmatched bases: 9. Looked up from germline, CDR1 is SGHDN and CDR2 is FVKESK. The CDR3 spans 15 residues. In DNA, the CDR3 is TGTGCCAGCAGCTCTTTAGCGGGACTGAGCTACGAGCAGTACTTC. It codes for CASSSLAGLSYEQYF.

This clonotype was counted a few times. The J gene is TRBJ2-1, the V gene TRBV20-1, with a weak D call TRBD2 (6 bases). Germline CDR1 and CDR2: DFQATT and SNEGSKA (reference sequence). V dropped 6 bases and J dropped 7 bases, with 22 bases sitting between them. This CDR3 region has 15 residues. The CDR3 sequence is CSALETGVSWNEQFF. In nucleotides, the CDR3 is TGCAGTGCCCTAGAGACGGGAGTATCGTGGAATGAGCAGTTCTTC.

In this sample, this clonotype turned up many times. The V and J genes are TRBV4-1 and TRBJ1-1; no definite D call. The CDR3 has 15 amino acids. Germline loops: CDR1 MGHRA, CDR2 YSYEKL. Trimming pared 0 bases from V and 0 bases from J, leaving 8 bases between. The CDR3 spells CASSQDYTLNTEAFF. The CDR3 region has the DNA TGCGCCAGCAGCCAAGACTACACCCTGAACACTGAAGCTTTCTTT.

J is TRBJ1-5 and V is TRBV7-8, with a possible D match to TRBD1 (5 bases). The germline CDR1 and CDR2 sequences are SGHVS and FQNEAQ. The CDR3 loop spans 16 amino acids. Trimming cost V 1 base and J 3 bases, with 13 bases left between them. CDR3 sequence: CASSLGTGGNNQPQHF. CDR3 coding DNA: TGTGCCAGCAGCTTAGGTACAGGCGGTAACAATCAGCCCCAGCATTTT.

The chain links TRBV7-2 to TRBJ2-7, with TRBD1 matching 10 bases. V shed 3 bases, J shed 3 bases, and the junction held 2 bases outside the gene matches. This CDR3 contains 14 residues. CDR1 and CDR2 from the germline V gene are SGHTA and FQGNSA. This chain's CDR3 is CASSLDRGVYEQYF. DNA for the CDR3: TGTGCCAGCAGCTTGGACAGGGGGGTCTACGAGCAGTACTTC. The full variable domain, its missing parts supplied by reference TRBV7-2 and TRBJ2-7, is GAGVSQSPSNKVTEKGKDVELRCDPISGHTALYWYRQSLGQGLEFLIYFQGNSAPDKSGLPSDRFSAERTGGSVSTLTIQRTQQEDSAVYLCASSLDRGVYEQYFGPGTRLTVT.

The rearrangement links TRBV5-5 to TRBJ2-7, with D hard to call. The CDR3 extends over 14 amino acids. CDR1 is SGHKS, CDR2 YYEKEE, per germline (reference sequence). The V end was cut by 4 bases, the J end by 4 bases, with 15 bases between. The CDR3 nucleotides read TGTGCCAGCAGCCCGGCGACGGTTAGGTACGAGCAGTACTTC. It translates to CASSPATVRYEQYF. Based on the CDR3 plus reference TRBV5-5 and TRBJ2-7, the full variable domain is DAGVTQSPTHLIKTRGQQVTLRCSPISGHKSVSWYQQVLGQGPQFIFQYYEKEERGRGNFPDRFSARQFPNYSSELNVNALLLGDSALYLCASSPATVRYEQYFGPGTRLTVT.

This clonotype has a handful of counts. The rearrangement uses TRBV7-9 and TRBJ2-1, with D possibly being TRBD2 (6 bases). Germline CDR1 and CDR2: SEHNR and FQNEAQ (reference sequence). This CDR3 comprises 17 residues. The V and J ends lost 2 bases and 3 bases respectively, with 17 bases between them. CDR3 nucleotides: TGTGCCAGCAGCTTATTAAGAGGAGGCGGGGTCTACAATGAGCAGTTCTTC. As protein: CASSLLRGGGVYNEQFF.

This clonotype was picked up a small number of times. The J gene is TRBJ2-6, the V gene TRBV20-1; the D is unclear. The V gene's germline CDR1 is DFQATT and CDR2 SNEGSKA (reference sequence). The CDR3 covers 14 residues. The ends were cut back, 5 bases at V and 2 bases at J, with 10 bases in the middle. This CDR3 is CSARPPAGANVLTF. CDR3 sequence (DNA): TGCAGTGCTCGACCTCCAGCTGGGGCCAACGTCCTGACTTTC.

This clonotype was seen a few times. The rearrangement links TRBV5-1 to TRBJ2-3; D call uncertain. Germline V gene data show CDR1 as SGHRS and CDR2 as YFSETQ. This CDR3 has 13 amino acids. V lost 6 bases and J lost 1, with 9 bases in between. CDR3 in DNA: TGCGCCAGCAACAAACTGGGCACAGATACGCAGTATTTT. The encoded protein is CASNKLGTDTQYF. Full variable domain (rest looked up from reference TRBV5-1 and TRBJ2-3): KAGVTQTPRYLIKTRGQQVTLSCSPISGHRSVSWYQQTPGQGLQFLFEYFSETQRNKGNFPGRFSGRQFSNSRSEMNVSTLELGDSALYLCASNKLGTDTQYFGPGTRLTVL.

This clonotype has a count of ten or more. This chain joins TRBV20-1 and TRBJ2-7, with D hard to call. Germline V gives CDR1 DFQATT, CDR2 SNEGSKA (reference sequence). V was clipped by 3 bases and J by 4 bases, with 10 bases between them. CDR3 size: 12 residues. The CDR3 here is CSASSEVYEQYF. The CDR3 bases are TGCAGTGCTAGTTCTGAGGTTTACGAGCAGTACTTC.

The CDR3 here is CASNPRGPGNTIYF. The CDR3 DNA reads TGTGCCAGCAACCCCCGTGGGCCCGGAAACACCATATATTTT. The chain recombines TRBV27 with TRBJ1-3; D remains unclear. V was pared by 7 bases and J by 4 bases, with 14 bases between. Germline CDR1 MNHEY, CDR2 SMNVEV (reference sequence). The CDR3 has 14 residues.